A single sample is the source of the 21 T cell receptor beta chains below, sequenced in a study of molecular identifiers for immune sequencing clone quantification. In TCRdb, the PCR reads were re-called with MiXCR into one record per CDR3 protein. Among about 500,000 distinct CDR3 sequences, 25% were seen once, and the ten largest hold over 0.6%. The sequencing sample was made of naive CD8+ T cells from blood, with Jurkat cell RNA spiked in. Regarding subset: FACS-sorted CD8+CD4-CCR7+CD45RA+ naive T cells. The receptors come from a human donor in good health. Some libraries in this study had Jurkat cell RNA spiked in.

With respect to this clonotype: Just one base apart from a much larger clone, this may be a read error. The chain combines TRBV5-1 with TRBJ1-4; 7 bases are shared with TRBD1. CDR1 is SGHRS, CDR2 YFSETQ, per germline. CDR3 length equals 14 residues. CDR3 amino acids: CASSFWDSNVKLFF. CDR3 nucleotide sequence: TGCGCCAGCAGCTTCTGGGACAGCAATGTAAAACTGTTTTTT.

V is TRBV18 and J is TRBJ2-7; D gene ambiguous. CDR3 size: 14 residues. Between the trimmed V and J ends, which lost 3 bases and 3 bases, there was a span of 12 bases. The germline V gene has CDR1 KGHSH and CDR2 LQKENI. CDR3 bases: TGTGCCAGCTCACCGAGTCCGCTTCACTACGAGCAGTACTTC. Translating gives CASSPSPLHYEQYF. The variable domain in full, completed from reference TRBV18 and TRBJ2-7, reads NAGVMQNPRHLVRRRGQEARLRCSPMKGHSHVYWYRQLPEEGLKFMVYLQKENIIDESGMPKERFSAEFPKEGPSILRIQQVVRGDSAAYFCASSPSPLHYEQYFGPGTRLTVT.

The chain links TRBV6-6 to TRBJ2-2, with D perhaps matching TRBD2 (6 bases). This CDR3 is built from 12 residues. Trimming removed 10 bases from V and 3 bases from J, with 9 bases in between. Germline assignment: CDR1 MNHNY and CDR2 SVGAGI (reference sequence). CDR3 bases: TGTGCCACGGGGGAATACACCGGGGAGCTGTTTTTT. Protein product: CATGEYTGELFF.

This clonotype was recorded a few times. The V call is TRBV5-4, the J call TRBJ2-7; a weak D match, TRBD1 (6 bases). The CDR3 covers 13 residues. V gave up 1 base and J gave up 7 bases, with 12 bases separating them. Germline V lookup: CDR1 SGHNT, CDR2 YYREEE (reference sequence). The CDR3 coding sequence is TGTGCCAGCAGCTTGCCAGGGGAATGGGAGCAGTACTTC. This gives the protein CASSLPGEWEQYF.

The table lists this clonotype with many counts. The CDR3 is CASHPRDRIQNTEAFF. CDR3 DNA sequence: TGTGCCAGCCATCCCCGGGACAGAATCCAGAACACTGAAGCTTTCTTT. The genes are TRBV6-5 and TRBJ1-1, with 7 bases fitting TRBD1. The V gene end was trimmed by 8 bases and the J gene end by 1 base; junction bases not matched to a gene: 13. The germline V gene has CDR1 MNHEY and CDR2 SVGAGI. The CDR3 extends over 16 amino acids.

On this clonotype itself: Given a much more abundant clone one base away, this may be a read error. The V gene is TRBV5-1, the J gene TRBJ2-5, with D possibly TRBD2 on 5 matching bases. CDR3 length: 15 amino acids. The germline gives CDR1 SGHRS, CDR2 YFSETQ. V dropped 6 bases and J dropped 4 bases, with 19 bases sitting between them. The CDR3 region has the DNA TGCGCCAGCAAACGAGACTCCCGCGAGGGAGAGACCCAGTACTTC. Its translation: CASKRDSREGETQYF.

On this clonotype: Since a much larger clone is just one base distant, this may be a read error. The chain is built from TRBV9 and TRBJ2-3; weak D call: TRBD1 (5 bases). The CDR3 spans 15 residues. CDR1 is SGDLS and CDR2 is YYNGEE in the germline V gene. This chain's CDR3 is CAGSPGAASTDTQYF. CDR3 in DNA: TGTGCCGGCAGCCCTGGGGCGGCGTCCACAGATACGCAGTATTTT.

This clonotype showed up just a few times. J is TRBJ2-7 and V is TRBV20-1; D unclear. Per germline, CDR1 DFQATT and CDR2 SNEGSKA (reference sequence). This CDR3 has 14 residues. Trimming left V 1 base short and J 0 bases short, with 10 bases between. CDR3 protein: CSARGLTSSYEQYF. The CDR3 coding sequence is TGCAGTGCTAGAGGACTTACCAGCTCCTACGAGCAGTACTTC.

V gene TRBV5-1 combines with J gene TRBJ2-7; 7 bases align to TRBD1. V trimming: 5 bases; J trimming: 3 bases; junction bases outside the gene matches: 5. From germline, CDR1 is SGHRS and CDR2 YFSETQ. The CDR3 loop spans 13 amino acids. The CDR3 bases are TGCGCCAGCAGTACAGGGGTCGACTACGAGCAGTACTTC. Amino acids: CASSTGVDYEQYF.

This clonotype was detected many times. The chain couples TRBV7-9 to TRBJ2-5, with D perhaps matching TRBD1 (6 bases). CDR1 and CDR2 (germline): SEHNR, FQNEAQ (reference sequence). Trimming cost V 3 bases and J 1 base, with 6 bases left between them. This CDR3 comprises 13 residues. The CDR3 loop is CASSLDSQETQYF. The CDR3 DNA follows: TGTGCCAGCAGCTTGGACAGCCAAGAGACCCAGTACTTC.

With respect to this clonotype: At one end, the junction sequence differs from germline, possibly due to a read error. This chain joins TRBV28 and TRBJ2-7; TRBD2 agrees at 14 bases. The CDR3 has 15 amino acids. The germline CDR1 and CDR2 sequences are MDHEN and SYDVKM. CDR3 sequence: CASSLGLAGVYERYF. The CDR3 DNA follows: TGTGCCAGCAGTTTGGGACTAGCGGGAGTCTACGAGCGGTACTTC.

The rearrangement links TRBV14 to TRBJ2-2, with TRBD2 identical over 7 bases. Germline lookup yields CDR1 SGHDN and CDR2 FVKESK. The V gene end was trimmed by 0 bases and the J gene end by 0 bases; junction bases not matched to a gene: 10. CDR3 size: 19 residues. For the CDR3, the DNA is TGTGCCAGCAGCCAAGATATTGGGGGGGTCTGGACGAACACCGGGGAGCTGTTTTTT. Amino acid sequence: CASSQDIGGVWTNTGELFF.

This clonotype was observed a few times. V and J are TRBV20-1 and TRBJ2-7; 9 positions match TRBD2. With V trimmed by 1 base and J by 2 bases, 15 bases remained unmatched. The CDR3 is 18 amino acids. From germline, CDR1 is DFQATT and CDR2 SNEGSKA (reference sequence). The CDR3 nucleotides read TGCAGTGCTAGAGGCCAATCAAAGGGACTAGCAGGAACCTACGAGCAGTACTTC. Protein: CSARGQSKGLAGTYEQYF.

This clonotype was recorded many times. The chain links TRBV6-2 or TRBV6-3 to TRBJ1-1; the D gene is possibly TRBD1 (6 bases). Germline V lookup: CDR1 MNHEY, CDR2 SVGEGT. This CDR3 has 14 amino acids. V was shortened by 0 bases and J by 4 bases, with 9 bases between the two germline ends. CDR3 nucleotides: TGTGCCAGCAGTTACTCGGGGGCGGCCACTGAAGCTTTCTTT. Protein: CASSYSGAATEAFF.

The CDR3 reads CASSRSEGAYNEQFF. The CDR3 region has the DNA TGTGCCAGCAGCCGGTCGGAGGGCGCCTACAATGAGCAGTTCTTC. The rearrangement links TRBV7-9 to TRBJ2-1; weak D call: TRBD2 (6 bases). The V end lost 5 bases, the J end lost 2 bases, and 13 bases lay between the germline ends. The CDR3 has 15 amino acids. Germline assignment: CDR1 SEHNR and CDR2 FQNEAQ (reference sequence).

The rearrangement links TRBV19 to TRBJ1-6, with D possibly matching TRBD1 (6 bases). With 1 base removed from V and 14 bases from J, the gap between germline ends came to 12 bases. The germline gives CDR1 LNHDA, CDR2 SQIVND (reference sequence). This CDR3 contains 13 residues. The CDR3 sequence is CASSIVTGNTLHF. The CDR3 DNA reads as TGTGCCAGTAGTATAGTAACAGGGAACACCCTCCACTTT. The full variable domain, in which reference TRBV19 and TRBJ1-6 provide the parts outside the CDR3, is DGGITQSPKYLFRKEGQNVTLSCEQNLNHDAMYWYRQDPGQGLRLIYYSQIVNDFQKGDIAEGYSVSREKKESFPLTVTSAQKNPTAFYLCASSIVTGNTLHFGNGTRLTVT.

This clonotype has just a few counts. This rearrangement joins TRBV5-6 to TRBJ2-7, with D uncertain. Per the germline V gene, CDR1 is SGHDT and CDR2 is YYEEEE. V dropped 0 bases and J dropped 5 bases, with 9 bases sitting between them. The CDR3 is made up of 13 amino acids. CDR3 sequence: CASSLVSYHEQYF. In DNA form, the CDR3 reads TGTGCCAGCAGCTTGGTATCTTACCACGAGCAGTACTTC.

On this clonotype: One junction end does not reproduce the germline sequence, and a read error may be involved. The CDR3 is CASSSIQGASYNEQCF. In DNA form, the CDR3 reads TGTGCCAGCAGTTCTATACAGGGGGCCTCCTACAATGAGCAGTGCTTC. V gene TRBV27 combines with J gene TRBJ2-1, with 9 bases identical to TRBD1. Germline loops: CDR1 MNHEY, CDR2 SMNVEV (reference sequence). The CDR3 consists of 16 residues.

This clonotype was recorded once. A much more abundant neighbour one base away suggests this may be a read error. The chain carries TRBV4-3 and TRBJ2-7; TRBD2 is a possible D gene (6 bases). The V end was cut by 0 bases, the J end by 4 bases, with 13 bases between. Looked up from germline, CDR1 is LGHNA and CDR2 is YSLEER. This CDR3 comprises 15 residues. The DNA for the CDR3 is TGCGCCAGCAGCCAAGAAGTCCTAGCGAGTTACGAGCAGTACGTC. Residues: CASSQEVLASYEQYV.

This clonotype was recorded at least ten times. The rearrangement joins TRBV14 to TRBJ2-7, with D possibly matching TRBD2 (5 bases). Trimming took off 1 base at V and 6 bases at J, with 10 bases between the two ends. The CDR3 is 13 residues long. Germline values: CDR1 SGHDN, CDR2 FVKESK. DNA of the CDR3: TGTGCCAGCAGCCAAGTTAGAGGGAGCGAGCAGTACTTC. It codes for CASSQVRGSEQYF.

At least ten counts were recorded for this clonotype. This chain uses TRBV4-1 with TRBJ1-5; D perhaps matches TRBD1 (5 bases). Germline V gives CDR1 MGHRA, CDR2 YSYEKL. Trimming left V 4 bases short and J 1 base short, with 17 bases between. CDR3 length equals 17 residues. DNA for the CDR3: TGCGCCAGCAGCCTCCTCTTTGGGGGTATGAGCAATCAGCCCCAGCATTTT. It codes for CASSLLFGGMSNQPQHF.